The rows below give T cell receptor beta chains drawn from one sample of a study of blood T cell repertoires in COVID-19. This table comes from immunoSEQ multiplex PCR, and its TCRdb copy is limited to in-frame clones, with some not included. The sample yields 110,000 or so clones, 80% to 90% seen once. The specimen was peripheral blood. These receptors were taken from a woman between 50 and 59 years old with acute or convalescent COVID-19. Both conserved end residues are part of each CDR3. Each record gives: clone size, J gene, V gene, CDR3 protein. Some rows mark clone size as missing; the rest say once, few, many or name a class of expanded clone.

-,TRBJ2-1,TRBV29-1,CSVSIVNEQFF
few,TRBJ2-7,TRBV7-9,CASSSVSSYEQYF
-,TRBJ1-2,TRBV3-1/TRBV3-2,CASSQGELIKTNYGYTF
-,TRBJ1-6,TRBV4-1,CASSQDVQGSGSPLHF
-,TRBJ2-4,TRBV18,CASSPGSGDIQYF
-,TRBJ2-3,TRBV5-4,CASSLGQGADTQYF
-,TRBJ1-4,TRBV12-2,CASRLVGGRGYEKLFF
once,TRBJ2-2,TRBV2,CASSGQGAASGELFF
-,TRBJ1-2,TRBV7-9,CASTKQGADYGYTF
-,TRBJ2-3,TRBV5-1,CASSPRGSHTDTQYF
-,TRBJ1-5,TRBV3-1/TRBV3-2,CASSQDLNQPQHF
-,TRBJ1-1,TRBV5-4,CASSRQQGANTEAFF
-,TRBJ1-2,TRBV13,CASSQARAGNYGYTF
-,TRBJ1-1,TRBV12-5,CASGSRDRGDTEAFF
-,TRBJ1-6,TRBV5-1,CASSRQGDNSPLHF
-,TRBJ2-4,TRBV19,CASSIVLQGPPYF
-,TRBJ2-2,TRBV28,CASSLLRGGGTGELFF
-,TRBJ1-1,TRBV3-1/TRBV3-2,CASSPIGEGENTEAFF
-,TRBJ2-1,TRBV5-1,CASSWSSAYNEQFF
-,TRBJ1-6,TRBV6-1,CASREDRSSVNSPLHF
-,TRBJ1-1,TRBV6-2/TRBV6-3,CASSPHLREMNTEAFF
-,TRBJ1-5,TRBV24-1,CATSRTGGSNQPQHF
-,TRBJ2-7,TRBV7-2,CASSSLDRAYEQYF
-,TRBJ2-5,TRBV5-1,CASRFRVVETQYF
-,TRBJ1-1,TRBV11-2,CASSFSRSQAEAEGTEAFF
-,TRBJ2-7,TRBV6-6,CASRRSETGPSYEQYF
-,TRBJ2-3,TRBV4-3,CASSALGGASTDTQYF
once,TRBJ1-4,TRBV9,CASSSPGTANEKLFF